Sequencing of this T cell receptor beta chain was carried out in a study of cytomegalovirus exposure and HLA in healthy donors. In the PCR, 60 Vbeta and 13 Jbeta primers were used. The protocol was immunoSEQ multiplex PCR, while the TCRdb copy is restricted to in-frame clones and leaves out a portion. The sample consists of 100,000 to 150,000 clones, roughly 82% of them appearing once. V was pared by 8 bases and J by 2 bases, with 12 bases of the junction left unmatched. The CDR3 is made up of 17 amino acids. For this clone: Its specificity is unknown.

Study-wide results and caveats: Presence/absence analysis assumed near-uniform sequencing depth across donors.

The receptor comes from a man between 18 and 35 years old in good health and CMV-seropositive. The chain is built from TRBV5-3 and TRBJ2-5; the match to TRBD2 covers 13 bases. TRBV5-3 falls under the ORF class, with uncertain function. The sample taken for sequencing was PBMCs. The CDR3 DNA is TGTGCCAGCCCTCTGGGGACTAGCGGGGAATCACAAGAGACCCAGTACTTC. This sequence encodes CASPLGTSGESQETQYF.